What follows describes a single T cell receptor (beta chain). Which antigen it targets is not known. It has no much larger one-base neighbor in the sample; base qualities were not kept. This record comes from a study of blood T cell repertoires in COVID-19 (dated by TCRdb to 2018 to 2021). In the study overall: Samples from collaborators originated in the United States, Italy and Spain and spanned both the acute and convalescent phases of COVID-19. A de-identified subject ID, COVID-19 status, age in years and sex were almost always included in the sample metadata. The dataset comprised deeply sampled blood TCRbeta repertoires from subjects exposed to, actively infected with, or recovered from COVID-19. Where available, HLA class I and class II types were taken from metadata supplied by the sample provider and were not determined by assay-based typing. The samples were drawn from the first 160 participants of the ongoing ImmuneRACE study and from some 1,300 subjects provided by 6 global collaborators. The repertoires were made available in a free public database intended to serve as a resource for research on the immune response to SARS-CoV-2. The prospective study material was composed of cDNA or gDNA derived from T cells, B-cell-depleted T cells, or PBMCs.

The CDR3 goes from the cysteine to the phenylalanine over 13 residues. This entry keeps only the CDR3 DNA: 39 bases, framed from base 1. The trim is 1 base for V and 9 bases for J, with a gap of 12 bases between the germline ends. The collaborating institutions used their own protocols to collect whole blood in K2EDTA tubes. For TCRbeta analysis, collaborator samples were shipped as frozen whole blood, as isolated PBMCs, or as DNA extracted from either sample type. TCRbeta CDR3 regions were amplified from genomic DNA by means of the immunoSEQ Assay, a bias-controlled multiplex PCR. The paper's data handling went like this. The number of nucleated cells in each sample was estimated from the amplification of reference gene primers within the assay. Sequence reads were collapsed and filtered to measure the absolute abundance of every unique TCRbeta CDR3 rearrangement. For each sample, productive Simpson clonality was calculated by taking the square root of Simpson's diversity index across productive rearrangements. The immuneACCESS repertoire file appears here via TCRdb, limited to in-frame rearrangements. These files lack a portion of the clones; in checked studies, under half of the deficit traces to unresolved V genes, and the cause of the others is not known. The V and J calls and clone size are taken from that table; D and trimming were inferred from the DNA. The sample records approximately 130,000 clones, just under 85% of which are singletons. Roughly 12% of the sample is held by the ten biggest clonotypes.

The paper as a whole reports these results and caveats: The quantity of clinical and demographic metadata differed by source and by participant and was supplied without curation.

Sequencing was performed on peripheral blood. The receptor was derived from a human donor in a cohort sampled during active COVID-19. The sequence links TRBV12-3 or TRBV12-4 to TRBJ1-2; the D segment cannot be called with confidence. The sequenced DNA: TGTGCCAGCAGTTTAGATCGTGCGGGGAGCTACACCTTC. It codes for CASSLDRAGSYTF.